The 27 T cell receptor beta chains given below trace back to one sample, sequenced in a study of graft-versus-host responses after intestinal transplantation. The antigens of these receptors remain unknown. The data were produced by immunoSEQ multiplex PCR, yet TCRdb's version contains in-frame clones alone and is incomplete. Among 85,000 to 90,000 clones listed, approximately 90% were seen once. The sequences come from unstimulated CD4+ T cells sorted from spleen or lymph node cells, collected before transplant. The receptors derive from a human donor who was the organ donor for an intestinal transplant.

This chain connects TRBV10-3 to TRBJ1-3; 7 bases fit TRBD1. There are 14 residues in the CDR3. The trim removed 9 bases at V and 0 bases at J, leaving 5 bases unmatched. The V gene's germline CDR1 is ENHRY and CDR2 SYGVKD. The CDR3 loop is CAIARGSSGNTIYF. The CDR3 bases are TGTGCCATAGCCAGGGGGTCCTCTGGAAACACCATATATTTT.

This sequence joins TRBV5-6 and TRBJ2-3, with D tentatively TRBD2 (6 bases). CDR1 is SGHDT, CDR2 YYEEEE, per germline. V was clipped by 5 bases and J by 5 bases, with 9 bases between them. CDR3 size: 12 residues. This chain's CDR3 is CASRWGVDTQYF. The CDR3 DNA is TGTGCCAGCAGGTGGGGGGTAGATACGCAGTATTTT.

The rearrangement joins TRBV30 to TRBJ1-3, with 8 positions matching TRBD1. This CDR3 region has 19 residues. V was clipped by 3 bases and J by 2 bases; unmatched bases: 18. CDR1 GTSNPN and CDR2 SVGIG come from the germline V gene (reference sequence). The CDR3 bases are TGTGCCTGGAGGAGGAGGACAGGGATACAAGCGAAGCCTGGAAACACCATATATTTT. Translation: CAWRRRTGIQAKPGNTIYF.

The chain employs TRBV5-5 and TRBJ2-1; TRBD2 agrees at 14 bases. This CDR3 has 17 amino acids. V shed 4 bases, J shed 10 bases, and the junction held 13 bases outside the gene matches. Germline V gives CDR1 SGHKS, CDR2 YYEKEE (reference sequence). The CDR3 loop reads CASSPRGTSGSNGEQFF. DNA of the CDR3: TGTGCCAGCAGCCCGCGGGGGACTAGCGGGAGTAACGGGGAGCAGTTCTTC. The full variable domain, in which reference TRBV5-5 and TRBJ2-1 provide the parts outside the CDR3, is DAGVTQSPTHLIKTRGQQVTLRCSPISGHKSVSWYQQVLGQGPQFIFQYYEKEERGRGNFPDRFSARQFPNYSSELNVNALLLGDSALYLCASSPRGTSGSNGEQFFGPGTRLTVL.

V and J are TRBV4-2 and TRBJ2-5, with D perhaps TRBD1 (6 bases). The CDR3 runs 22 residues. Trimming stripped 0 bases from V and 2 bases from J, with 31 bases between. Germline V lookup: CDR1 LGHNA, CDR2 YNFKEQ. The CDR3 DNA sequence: TGTGCCAGCAGCCAAGATTTAGTTCTGGTCCCCGGGTGGCAGGGGTCGCAAGAGACCCAGTACTTC. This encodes CASSQDLVLVPGWQGSQETQYF.

In DNA form, the CDR3 reads TGTGCCAGCTCACCATGGGAGGGGATGATCCAAGAGACCCAGTACTTC. Amino acids: CASSPWEGMIQETQYF. This rearrangement joins TRBV18 to TRBJ2-5; 7 bases match TRBD2. The CDR3 has 16 residues. The germline gives CDR1 KGHSH, CDR2 LQKENI. V gave up 2 bases and J gave up 1 base; unmatched junction bases: 7.

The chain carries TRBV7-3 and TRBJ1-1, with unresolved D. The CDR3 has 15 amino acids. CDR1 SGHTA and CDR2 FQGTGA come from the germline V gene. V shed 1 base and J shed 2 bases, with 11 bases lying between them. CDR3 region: CASSLMGGLNTEAFF. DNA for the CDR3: TGTGCCAGCAGCTTAATGGGCGGGCTTAACACTGAAGCTTTCTTT.

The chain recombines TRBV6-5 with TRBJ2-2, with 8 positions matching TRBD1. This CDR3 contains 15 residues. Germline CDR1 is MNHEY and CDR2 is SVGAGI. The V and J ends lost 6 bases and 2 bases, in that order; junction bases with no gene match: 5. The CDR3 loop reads CASSRTGINTGELFF. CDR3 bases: TGTGCCAGCAGCAGGACAGGGATCAACACCGGGGAGCTGTTTTTT.

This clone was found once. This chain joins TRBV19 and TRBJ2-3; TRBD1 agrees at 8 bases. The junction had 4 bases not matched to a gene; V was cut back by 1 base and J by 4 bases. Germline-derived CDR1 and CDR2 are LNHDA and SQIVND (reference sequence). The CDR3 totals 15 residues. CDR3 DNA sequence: TGTGCCAGTAGTATAGCCCACAGGGGGGCAGATACGCAGTATTTT. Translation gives CASSIAHRGADTQYF. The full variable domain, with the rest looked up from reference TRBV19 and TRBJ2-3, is DGGITQSPKYLFRKEGQNVTLSCEQNLNHDAMYWYRQDPGQGLRLIYYSQIVNDFQKGDIAEGYSVSREKKESFPLTVTSAQKNPTAFYLCASSIAHRGADTQYFGPGTRLTVL.

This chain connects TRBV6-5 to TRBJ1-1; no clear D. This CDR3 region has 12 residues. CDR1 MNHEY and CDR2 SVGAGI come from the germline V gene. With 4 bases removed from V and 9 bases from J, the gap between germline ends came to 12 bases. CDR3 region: CASSFSGSKAFF. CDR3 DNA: TGTGCCAGCAGTTTTTCGGGGTCCAAAGCTTTCTTT.

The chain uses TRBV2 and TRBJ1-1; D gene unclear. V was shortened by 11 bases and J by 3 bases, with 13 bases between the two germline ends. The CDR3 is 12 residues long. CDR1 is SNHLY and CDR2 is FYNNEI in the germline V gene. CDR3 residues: CALPDFDTEAFF. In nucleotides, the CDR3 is TGTGCCTTGCCCGACTTCGACACTGAAGCTTTCTTT.

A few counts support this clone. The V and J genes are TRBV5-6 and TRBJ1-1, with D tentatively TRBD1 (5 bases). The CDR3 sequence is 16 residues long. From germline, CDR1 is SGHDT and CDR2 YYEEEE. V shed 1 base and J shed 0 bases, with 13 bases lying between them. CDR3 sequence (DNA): TGTGCCAGCAGCTTGTTTAATCCGGGGGTGAACACTGAAGCTTTCTTT. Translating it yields CASSLFNPGVNTEAFF.

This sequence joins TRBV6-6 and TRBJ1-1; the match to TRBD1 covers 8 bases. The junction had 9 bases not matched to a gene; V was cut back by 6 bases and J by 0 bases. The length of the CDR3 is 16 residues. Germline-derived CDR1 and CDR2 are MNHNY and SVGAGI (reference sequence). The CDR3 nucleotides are TGTGCCAGCAGCCGGACAGGGAGGACTTTGAACACTGAAGCTTTCTTT. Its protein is CASSRTGRTLNTEAFF.

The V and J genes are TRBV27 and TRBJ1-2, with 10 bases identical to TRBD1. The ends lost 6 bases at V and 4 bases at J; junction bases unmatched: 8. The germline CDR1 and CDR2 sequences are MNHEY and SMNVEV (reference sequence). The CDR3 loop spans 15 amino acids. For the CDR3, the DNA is TGTGCCAGCAGGGGGGGACAGGGGTCGATCTATGGCTACACCTTC. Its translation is CASRGGQGSIYGYTF.

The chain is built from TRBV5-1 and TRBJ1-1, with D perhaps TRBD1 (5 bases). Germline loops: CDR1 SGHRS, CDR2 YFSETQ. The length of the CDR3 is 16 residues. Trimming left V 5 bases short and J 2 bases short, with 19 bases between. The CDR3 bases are TGCGCCAGCAGGCAAAAGCAGGGTCTCCTCAACACTGAAGCTTTCTTT. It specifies CASRQKQGLLNTEAFF.

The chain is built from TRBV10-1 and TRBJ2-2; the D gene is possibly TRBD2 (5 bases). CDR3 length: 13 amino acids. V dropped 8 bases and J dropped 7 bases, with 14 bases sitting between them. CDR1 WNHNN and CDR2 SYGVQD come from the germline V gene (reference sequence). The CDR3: CASATRGLGELFF. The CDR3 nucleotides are TGCGCCAGCGCTACTAGAGGTCTCGGGGAGCTGTTTTTT.

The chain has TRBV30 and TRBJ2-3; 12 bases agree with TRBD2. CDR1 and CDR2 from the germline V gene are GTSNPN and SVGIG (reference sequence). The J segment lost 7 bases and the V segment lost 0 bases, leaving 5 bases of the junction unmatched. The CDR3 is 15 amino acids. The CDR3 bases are TGTGCCTGGAGTGTACGACTAGCGGGGGCTAATACGCAGTATTTT. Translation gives CAWSVRLAGANTQYF.

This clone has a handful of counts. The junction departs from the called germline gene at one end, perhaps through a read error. The DNA of the CDR3 is TGTGCCAGTAGTTTACCGTCAGGGCGCTGGTACGAGCAGTACTTC. Translation: CASSLPSGRWYEQYF. This rearrangement joins TRBV27 to TRBJ2-7; weak D call: TRBD1 (5 bases). The CDR3 sequence is 15 residues long. The V gene's germline CDR1 is MNHEY and CDR2 SMNVEV (reference sequence).

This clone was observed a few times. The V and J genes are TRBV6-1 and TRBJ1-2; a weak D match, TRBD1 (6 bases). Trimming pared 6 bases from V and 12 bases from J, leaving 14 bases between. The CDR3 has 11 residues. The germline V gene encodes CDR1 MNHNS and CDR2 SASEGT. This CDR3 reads CASRAGAADTF. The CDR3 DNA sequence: TGTGCCAGCAGAGCAGGGGCAGCAGACACCTTC.

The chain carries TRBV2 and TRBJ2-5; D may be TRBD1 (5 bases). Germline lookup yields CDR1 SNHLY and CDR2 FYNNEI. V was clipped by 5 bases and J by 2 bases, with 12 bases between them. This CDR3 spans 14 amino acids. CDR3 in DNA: TGTGCCAGCAGTCATTCGACAGTTCAAGAGACCCAGTACTTC. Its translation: CASSHSTVQETQYF. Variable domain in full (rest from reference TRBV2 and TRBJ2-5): EPEVTQTPSHQVTQMGQEVILRCVPISNHLYFYWYRQILGQKVEFLVSFYNNEISEKSEIFDDQFSVERPDGSNFTLKIRSTKLEDSAMYFCASSHSTVQETQYFGPGTRLLVL.

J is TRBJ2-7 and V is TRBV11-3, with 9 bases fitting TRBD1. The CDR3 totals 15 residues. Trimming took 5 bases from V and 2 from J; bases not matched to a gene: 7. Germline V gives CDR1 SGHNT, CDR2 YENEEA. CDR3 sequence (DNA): TGTGCCAGCAGCCGAGACCGGGACAGGGCCTACGAGCAGTACTTC. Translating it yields CASSRDRDRAYEQYF.

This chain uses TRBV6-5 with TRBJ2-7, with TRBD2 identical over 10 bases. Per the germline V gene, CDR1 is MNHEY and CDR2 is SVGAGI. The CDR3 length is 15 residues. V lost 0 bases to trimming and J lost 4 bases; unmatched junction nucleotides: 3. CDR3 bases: TGTGCCAGCAGTTACTCAGCGGGAGGGCCGTACGAGCAGTACTTC. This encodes CASSYSAGGPYEQYF.

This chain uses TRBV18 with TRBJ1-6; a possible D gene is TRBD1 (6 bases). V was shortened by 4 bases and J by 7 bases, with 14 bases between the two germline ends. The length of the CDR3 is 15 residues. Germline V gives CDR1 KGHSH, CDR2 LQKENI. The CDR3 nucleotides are TGTGCCAGCTCACTATCCCGGGACAAAAATTCACCCCTCCACTTT. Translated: CASSLSRDKNSPLHF.

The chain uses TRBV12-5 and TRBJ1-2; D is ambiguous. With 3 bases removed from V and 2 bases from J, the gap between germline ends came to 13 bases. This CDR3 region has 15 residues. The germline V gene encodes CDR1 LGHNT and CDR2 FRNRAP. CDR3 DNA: TGTGCTAGTGGTTTATTGAGAGCTTCAAACTATGGCTACACCTTC. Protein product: CASGLLRASNYGYTF.

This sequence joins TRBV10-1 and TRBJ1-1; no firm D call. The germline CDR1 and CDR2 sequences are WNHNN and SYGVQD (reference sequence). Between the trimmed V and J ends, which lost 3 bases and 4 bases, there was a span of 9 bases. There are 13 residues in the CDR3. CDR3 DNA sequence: TGCGCCAGCAGTGATTCGCTCAGCACTGAAGCTTTCTTT. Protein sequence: CASSDSLSTEAFF.

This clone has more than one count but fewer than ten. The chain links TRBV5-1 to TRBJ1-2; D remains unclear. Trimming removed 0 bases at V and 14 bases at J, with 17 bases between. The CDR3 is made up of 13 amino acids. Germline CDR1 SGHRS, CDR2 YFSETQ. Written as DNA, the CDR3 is TGCGCCAGCAGCTTGGAGCCAGCTATCCCGGGGACCTTC. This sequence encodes CASSLEPAIPGTF.

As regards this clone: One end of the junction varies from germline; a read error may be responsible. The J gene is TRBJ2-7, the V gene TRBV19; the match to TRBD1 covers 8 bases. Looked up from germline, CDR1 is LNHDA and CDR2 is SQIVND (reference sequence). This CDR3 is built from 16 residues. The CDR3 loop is CASSRTGTGGWKEQYF. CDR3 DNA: TGTGCCAGCAGTAGAACAGGCACAGGGGGATGGAAAGAGCAGTACTTC.